A selection of T cell receptor beta chains follows, all from one sample in a study of shared clonotypes between healthy human individuals. TCRdb keeps only in-frame clones here, not all; method: immunoSEQ multiplex PCR. The table has around 330,000 clones, under 80% seen once. Sequenced: memory CD4+ T cells sorted from blood. Every receptor here comes from a man younger than 40 in good health. CDR3s include the opening cysteine and the closing phenylalanine or tryptophan. The D gene is left open where the match is weak. The listing skips clone size in some rows; elsewhere it reads once, few, many or a size class.

j_gene,d_gene,abundance,v_gene,CDR3aa,CDR3nt
TRBJ2-2,.,.,TRBV7-6,CASSPASGGELFF,TGTGCCAGCAGCCCCGCAAGTGGCGGGGAGCTGTTTTTT
TRBJ2-1,.,.,TRBV20-1,CSATVNEQFF,TGCAGTGCGACTGTCAATGAGCAGTTCTTC
TRBJ2-1,TRBD2,many,TRBV7-2,CASSSGTSSYNEQFF,TGTGCCAGCAGCTCGGGGACTAGCTCCTACAATGAGCAGTTCTTC
TRBJ2-1,.,.,TRBV15,CATSRAAIPLQFF,TGTGCCACCAGCAGAGCGGCGATACCACTTCAGTTCTTC
TRBJ1-6,TRBD1,once,TRBV7-9,CASSRDRQGASPLHF,TGTGCCAGCAGCCGCGACAGACAGGGGGCTTCACCCCTCCACTTT
TRBJ2-1,.,.,TRBV5-6,CASSLDPLRGSNEQFF,TGTGCCAGCAGCTTGGACCCCCTGAGGGGTTCCAATGAGCAGTTCTTC
TRBJ2-2,TRBD2,.,TRBV27,CASSLSPRAGRAGELFF,TGTGCCAGCAGTTTAAGCCCAAGAGCGGGGAGGGCCGGGGAGCTGTTTTTT
TRBJ2-7,TRBD1,.,TRBV14,CASSPNTGTGGEQYF,TGTGCCAGCAGCCCAAATACAGGGACAGGGGGCGAGCAGTACTTC
TRBJ1-1,.,.,TRBV29-1,CSVVGQNTEAFF,TGCAGCGTTGTAGGACAGAACACTGAAGCTTTCTTT
TRBJ1-2,.,.,TRBV27,CASSFQTTGTNYGYTF,TGTGCCAGCAGTTTCCAGACTACAGGAACTAACTATGGCTACACCTTC
TRBJ2-2,.,.,TRBV7-9,CASSSRDINTGELFF,TGTGCCAGCAGCAGCCGGGACATTAATACCGGGGAGCTGTTTTTT
TRBJ2-4,.,few,TRBV11-2,CASSSRLAKNIQYF,TGTGCCAGCAGCTCCCGCCTAGCCAAAAACATTCAGTACTTC
TRBJ2-7,.,.,TRBV5-8,CASSLLGEVREQYF,TGTGCCAGCAGCTTGTTGGGGGAAGTGAGGGAGCAGTACTTC
TRBJ2-7,.,few,TRBV6-5,CASSYGDPISYEQYF,TGTGCCAGCAGTTACGGGGACCCTATCTCCTACGAGCAGTACTTC
TRBJ2-5,.,.,TRBV7-7,CASSSGPRQETQYF,TGTGCTAGCAGCTCAGGGCCCCGTCAAGAGACCCAGTACTTC
TRBJ2-1,.,.,TRBV6-1,CASERYSSYNEQFF,TGTGCCAGCGAGAGGTATAGCTCCTACAATGAGCAGTTCTTC
TRBJ2-7,.,.,TRBV7-2,CASSPHGRTGSYEQYF,TGTGCCAGCAGCCCCCACGGGAGAACGGGTTCCTACGAGCAGTACTTC
TRBJ1-1,TRBD1,.,TRBV5-1,CASSFGTGGLNTEAFF,TGCGCCAGCAGCTTCGGGACAGGGGGCTTGAACACTGAAGCTTTCTTT
TRBJ2-2,.,.,TRBV7-2,CASSLPLMELFF,TGTGCCAGCAGCCTACCCTTGATGGAGCTGTTTTTT
TRBJ2-2,TRBD1,.,TRBV2,CASSGDRGLAGELFF,TGTGCCAGCAGCGGCGACAGGGGGTTAGCCGGGGAGCTGTTTTTT
TRBJ1-2,.,.,TRBV19,CASSIDLQGGLRYGYTF,TGTGCCAGTAGTATAGATTTACAGGGAGGGCTGCGCTATGGCTACACCTTC
TRBJ2-7,.,.,TRBV21-1,CASRSKRSRTLSYEQYF,TGTGCCAGCCGAAGCAAAAGGAGCAGGACGCTTTCCTACGAGCAGTACTTC
TRBJ2-5,.,.,TRBV5-4,CASSLRWSETQYF,TGTGCCAGCAGCTTGAGGTGGTCGGAGACCCAGTACTTC
TRBJ1-1,.,.,TRBV6-5,CASRTRLNTEAFF,TGTGCCAGCAGAACACGTCTGAACACTGAAGCTTTCTTT
TRBJ2-3,TRBD2,.,TRBV9,CASSVIAGSTDTQYF,TGTGCCAGCAGCGTCATAGCGGGATCCACAGATACGCAGTATTTT
TRBJ1-2,.,.,TRBV10-3,CASTLEGESYGYTF,TGTGCCAGCACCCTCGAGGGAGAATCATATGGCTACACCTTC
TRBJ2-1,.,.,TRBV6-1,CASSWERNEQFF,TGTGCCAGCAGCTGGGAGCGCAATGAGCAGTTCTTC
TRBJ1-4,TRBD1,.,TRBV5-1,CASSLGGHRGNEKLFF,TGCGCCAGCAGCTTGGGCGGACACAGGGGTAATGAAAAACTGTTTTTT
TRBJ1-5,TRBD1,.,TRBV6-5,CASSWTGVDQPQHF,TGTGCCAGCAGTTGGACAGGAGTTGATCAGCCCCAGCATTTT
TRBJ1-5,.,.,TRBV25-1,CASSEWGDQPQHF,TGTGCCAGCAGTGAATGGGGAGATCAGCCCCAGCATTTT
TRBJ2-1,.,few,TRBV27,CASSLKGMIAGNEQFF,TGTGCCAGCAGTTTAAAAGGTATGATAGCTGGGAATGAGCAGTTCTTC
TRBJ1-2,.,few,TRBV11-2,CASSLGESYGYTF,TGTGCCAGCAGCTTGGGGGAGAGCTATGGCTACACCTTC
TRBJ1-1,.,.,TRBV29-1,CSVESGATEAFF,TGCAGCGTTGAATCGGGGGCCACTGAAGCTTTCTTT
TRBJ2-2,.,medium-sized,TRBV7-2,CASTNTGELFF,TGTGCCAGCACTAACACCGGGGAGCTGTTTTTT
TRBJ2-1,.,.,TRBV5-1,CASSSPYRGLAGISYNEQFF,TGCGCCAGCAGCTCGCCCTACAGGGGTCTAGCGGGTATATCCTACAATGAGCAGTTCTTC
TRBJ2-3,TRBD2,.,TRBV18,CASSPPGRADTQYF,TGTGCCAGCTCACCACCGGGGAGGGCAGATACGCAGTATTTT
TRBJ2-1,.,.,TRBV10-1,CASSDLGRQFF,TGCGCCAGCAGTGATTTAGGCCGACAGTTCTTC
TRBJ1-1,TRBD1,.,TRBV4-1,CASTILPFEGQGRAEAFF,TGCGCCAGCACTATTTTACCATTCGAGGGACAGGGAAGAGCTGAAGCTTTCTTT
TRBJ2-1,TRBD2,.,TRBV9,CASSLAASSYNEQFF,TGTGCCAGCAGCCTAGCGGCGAGCTCCTACAATGAGCAGTTCTTC
TRBJ1-1,.,.,TRBV14,CASSLLNTGRAEAFF,TGTGCCAGCAGCCTACTTAATACAGGGCGGGCTGAAGCTTTCTTT
TRBJ2-2,TRBD1,.,TRBV2,CASCEGAGGELFF,TGTGCCAGCTGCGAGGGGGCCGGTGGGGAGCTGTTTTTT
TRBJ2-3,.,.,TRBV19,CASSQGQTDTQYF,TGTGCCAGTAGTCAAGGACAGACAGATACGCAGTATTTT
TRBJ2-7,.,.,TRBV19,CASSIVGTDYEQYF,TGTGCCAGTAGTATAGTGGGCACAGACTACGAGCAGTACTTC
TRBJ1-3,.,.,TRBV5-1,CASQGSGNTIYF,TGCGCCAGCCAAGGCTCTGGAAACACCATATATTTT
TRBJ2-2,TRBD2,few,TRBV28,CASSSPPGLAGVFPGELFF,TGTGCCAGCAGTTCCCCCCCGGGACTAGCGGGAGTCTTCCCCGGGGAGCTGTTTTTT
TRBJ2-2,.,.,TRBV11-2,CASSLWGLNTGELFF,TGTGCCAGCAGCTTATGGGGCCTTAACACCGGGGAGCTGTTTTTT
TRBJ1-2,.,.,TRBV7-8,CASSLGGGGYTF,TGTGCCAGCAGCTTAGGAGGTGGGGGCTACACCTTC
TRBJ1-1,.,.,TRBV27,CASSLVGQAEAFF,TGTGCCAGCAGTTTGGTAGGTCAAGCTGAAGCTTTCTTT